This TCR beta chain was captured in a study of T cell responses to AZD1222 COVID-19 vaccine. Study-wide results and caveats: A mostly white British donor set with more females was recruited, and clonal diversity was possibly underestimated. The CD4 TCRs associated with vaccination extended across spike and predominated at 160-218 and 743-854.

Notes on this clone: Antigen specificity is unknown.

The table came from immunoSEQ multiplex PCR; TCRdb's copy has only in-frame clones and leaves some out. Seen here are 120,000 or so clones, over 80% observed once, and the top ten hold about 5.4%. The CDR3 extends over 13 amino acids. V lost 11 bases to trimming and J lost 1 base; unmatched junction nucleotides: 7. CDR1 is LNHDA, CDR2 SQIVND, per germline (reference sequence). This clonotype was obtained from an adult in good health. The chain has TRBV19 and TRBJ1-2; 7 bases are shared with TRBD1. This sample comprised peripheral blood, obtained on day 0 of AZD1222 vaccination. CDR3: CAAGDSHNYGYTF. DNA of the CDR3: TGTGCCGCCGGGGACAGCCATAACTATGGCTACACCTTC.